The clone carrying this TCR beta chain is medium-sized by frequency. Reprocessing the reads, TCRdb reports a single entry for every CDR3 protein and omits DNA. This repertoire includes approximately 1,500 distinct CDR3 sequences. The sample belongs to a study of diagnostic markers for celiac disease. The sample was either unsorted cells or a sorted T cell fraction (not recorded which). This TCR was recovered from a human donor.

CDR3: CASTDRGGEQFF. V usage is TRBV9 and J usage is TRBJ2-1; lacking DNA, the TRBD1 call made by TCRdb goes unchecked. Germline V gene data show CDR1 as SGDLS and CDR2 as YYNGEE. This CDR3 has 12 amino acids. Full variable domain (outside the CDR3, taken from reference TRBV9 and TRBJ2-1): DSGVTQTPKHLITATGQRVTLRCSPRSGDLSVYWYQQSLDQGLQFLIQYYNGEERAKGNILERFSAQQFPDLHSELNLSSLELGDSALYFCASTDRGGEQFFGPGTRLTVL.